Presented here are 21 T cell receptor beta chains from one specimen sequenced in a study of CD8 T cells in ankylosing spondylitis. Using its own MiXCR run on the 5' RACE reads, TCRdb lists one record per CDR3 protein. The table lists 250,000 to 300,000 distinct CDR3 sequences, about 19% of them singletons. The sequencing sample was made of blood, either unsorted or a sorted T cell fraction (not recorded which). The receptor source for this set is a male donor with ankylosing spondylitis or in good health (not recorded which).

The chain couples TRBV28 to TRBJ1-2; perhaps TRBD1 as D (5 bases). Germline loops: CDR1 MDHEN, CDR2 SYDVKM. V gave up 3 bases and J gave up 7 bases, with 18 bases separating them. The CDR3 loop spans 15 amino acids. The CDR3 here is CASSFHNSGSRGYTF. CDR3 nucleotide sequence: TGTGCCAGCAGTTTCCACAATTCAGGGAGCCGTGGCTACACCTTC.

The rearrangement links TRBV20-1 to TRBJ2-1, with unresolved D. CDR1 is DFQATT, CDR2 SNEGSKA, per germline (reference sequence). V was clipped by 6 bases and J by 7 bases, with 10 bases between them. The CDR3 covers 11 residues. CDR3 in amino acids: CSARVRNEQFF. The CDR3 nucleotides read TGCAGTGCCCGAGTTCGGAATGAGCAGTTCTTC.

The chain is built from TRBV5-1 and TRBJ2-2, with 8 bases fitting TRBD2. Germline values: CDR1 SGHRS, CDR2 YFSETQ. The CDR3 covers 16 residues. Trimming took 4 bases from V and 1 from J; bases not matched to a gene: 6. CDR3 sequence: CASSERTSMNTGELFF. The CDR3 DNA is TGCGCCAGCAGCGAGCGGACTAGCATGAACACCGGGGAGCTGTTTTTT.

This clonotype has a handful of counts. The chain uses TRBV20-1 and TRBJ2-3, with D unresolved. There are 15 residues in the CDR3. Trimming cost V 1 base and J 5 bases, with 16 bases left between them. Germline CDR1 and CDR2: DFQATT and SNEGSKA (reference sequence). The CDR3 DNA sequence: TGCAGTGCTAGAGGTAGCCCTGACTCACAAGATACGCAGTATTTT. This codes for CSARGSPDSQDTQYF.

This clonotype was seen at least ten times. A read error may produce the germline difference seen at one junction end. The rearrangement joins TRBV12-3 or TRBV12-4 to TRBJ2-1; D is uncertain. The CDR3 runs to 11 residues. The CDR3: CASSLAAEQFF. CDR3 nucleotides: TGTGCCAGCAGCTTAGCAGCTGAGCAGTTCTTC.

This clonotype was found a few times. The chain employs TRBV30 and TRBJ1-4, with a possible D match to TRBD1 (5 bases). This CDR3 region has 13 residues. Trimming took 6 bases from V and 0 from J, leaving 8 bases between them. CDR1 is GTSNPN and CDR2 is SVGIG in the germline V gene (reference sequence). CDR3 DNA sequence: TGTGCCTGTAGGACATCAACTAATGAAAAACTGTTTTTT. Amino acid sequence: CACRTSTNEKLFF. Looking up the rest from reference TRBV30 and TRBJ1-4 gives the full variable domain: SQTIHQWPATLVQPVGSPLSLECTVEGTSNPNLYWYRQAAGRGLQLLFYSVGIGQISSEVPQNLSASRPQDRQFILSSKKLLLSDSGFYLCACRTSTNEKLFFGSGTQLSVL.

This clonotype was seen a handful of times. Here the CDR3 DNA reads TGTGCCAGCAGTCGCAGTTTAGCTTTAGGGGGCCTCTTTCAAGAGACCCAGTACTTC. Translation gives CASSRSLALGGLFQETQYF. The chain is built from TRBV12-3 or TRBV12-4 and TRBJ2-5; 7 bases match TRBD1. The trim removed 5 bases at V and 2 bases at J, leaving 20 bases unmatched. The CDR3 length is 19 residues.

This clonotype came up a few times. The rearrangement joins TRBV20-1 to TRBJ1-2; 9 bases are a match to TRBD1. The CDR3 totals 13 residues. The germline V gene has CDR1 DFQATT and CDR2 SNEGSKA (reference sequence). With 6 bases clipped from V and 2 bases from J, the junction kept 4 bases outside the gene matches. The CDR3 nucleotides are TGCAGTGCAGCCGGGACAGGGAACTATGGCTACACCTTC. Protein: CSAAGTGNYGYTF.

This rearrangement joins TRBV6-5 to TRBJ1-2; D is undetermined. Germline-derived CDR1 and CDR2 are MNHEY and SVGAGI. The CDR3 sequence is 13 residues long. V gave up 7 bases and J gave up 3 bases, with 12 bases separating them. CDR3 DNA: TGTGCCAGCATGAACCCGGCAGACTATGGCTACACCTTC. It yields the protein CASMNPADYGYTF.

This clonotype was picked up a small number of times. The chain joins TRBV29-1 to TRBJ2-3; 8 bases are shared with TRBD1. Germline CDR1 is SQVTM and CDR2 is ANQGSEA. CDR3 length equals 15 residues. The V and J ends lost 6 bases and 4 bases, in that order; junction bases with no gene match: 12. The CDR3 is CSVRGGRGLPDTQYF. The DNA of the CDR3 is TGCAGCGTCCGAGGGGGCAGGGGGCTCCCAGATACGCAGTATTTT.

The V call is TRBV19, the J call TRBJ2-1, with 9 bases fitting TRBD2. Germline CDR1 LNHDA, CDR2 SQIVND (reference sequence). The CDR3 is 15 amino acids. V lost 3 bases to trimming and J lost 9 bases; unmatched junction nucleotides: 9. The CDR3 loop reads CASSMRLAGRSEQFF. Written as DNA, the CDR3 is TGTGCCAGTAGTATGAGGCTAGCGGGAAGGAGTGAGCAGTTCTTC.

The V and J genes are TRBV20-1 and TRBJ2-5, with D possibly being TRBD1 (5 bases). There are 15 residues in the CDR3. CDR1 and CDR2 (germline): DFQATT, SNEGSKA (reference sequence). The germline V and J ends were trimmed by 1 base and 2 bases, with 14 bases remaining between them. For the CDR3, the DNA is TGCAGTGCTAGAGGGGTGACAGTTCATCAAGAGACCCAGTACTTC. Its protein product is CSARGVTVHQETQYF.

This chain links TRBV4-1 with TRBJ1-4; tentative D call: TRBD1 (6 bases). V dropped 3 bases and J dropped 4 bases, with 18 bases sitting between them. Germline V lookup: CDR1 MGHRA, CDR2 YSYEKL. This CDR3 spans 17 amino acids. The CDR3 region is CASSQTRLRGRNEKLFF. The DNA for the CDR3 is TGCGCCAGCAGCCAGACGCGCCTGCGGGGGCGTAATGAAAAACTGTTTTTT.

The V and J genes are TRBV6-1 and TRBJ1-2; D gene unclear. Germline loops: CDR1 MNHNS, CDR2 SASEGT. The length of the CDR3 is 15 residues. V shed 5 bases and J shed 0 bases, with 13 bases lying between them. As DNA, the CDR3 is TGTGCCAGCAGTCGGGGAGGGCGGGCTAACTATGGCTACACCTTC. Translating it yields CASSRGGRANYGYTF.

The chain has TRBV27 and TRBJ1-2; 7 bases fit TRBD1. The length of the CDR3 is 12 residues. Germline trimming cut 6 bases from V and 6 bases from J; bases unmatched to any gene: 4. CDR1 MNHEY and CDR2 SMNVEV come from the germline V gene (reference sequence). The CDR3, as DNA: TGTGCCAGCAGGACAGGGAATCATGGCTACACCTTC. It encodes CASRTGNHGYTF.

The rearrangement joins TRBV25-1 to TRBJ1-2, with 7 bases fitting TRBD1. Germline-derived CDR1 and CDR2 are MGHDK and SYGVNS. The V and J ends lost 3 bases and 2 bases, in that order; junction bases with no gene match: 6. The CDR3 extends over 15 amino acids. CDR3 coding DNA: TGTGCCAGCAGTGAGTCCGGGACAGTCAACTATGGCTACACCTTC. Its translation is CASSESGTVNYGYTF.

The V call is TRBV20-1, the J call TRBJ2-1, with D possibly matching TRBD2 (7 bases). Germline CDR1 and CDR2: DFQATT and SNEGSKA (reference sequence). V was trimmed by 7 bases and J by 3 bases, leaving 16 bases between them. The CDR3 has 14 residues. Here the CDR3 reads CSGGGGTNYNEQFF. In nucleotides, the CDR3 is TGCAGTGGGGGGGGCGGAACAAACTACAATGAGCAGTTCTTC.

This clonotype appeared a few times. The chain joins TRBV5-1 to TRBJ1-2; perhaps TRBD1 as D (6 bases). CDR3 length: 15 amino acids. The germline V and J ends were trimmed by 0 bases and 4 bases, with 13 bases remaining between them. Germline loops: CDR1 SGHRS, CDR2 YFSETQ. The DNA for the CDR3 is TGCGCCAGCAGCTTGGCCGGGGGCGCGGGCTATGGCTACACCTTC. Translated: CASSLAGGAGYGYTF.

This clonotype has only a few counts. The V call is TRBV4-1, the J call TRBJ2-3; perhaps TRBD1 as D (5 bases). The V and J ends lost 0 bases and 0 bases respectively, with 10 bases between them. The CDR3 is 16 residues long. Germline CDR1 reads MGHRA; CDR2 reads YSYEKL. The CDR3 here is CASSQDLGQSTDTQYF. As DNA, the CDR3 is TGCGCCAGCAGCCAAGATCTCGGACAAAGCACAGATACGCAGTATTTT.

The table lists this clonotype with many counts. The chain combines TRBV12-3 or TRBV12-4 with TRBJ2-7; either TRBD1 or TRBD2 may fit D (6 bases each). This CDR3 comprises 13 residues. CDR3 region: CASSLGGPYEQYV. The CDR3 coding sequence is TGTGCCAGCAGCTTAGGGGGGCCCTACGAGCAGTACGTC.

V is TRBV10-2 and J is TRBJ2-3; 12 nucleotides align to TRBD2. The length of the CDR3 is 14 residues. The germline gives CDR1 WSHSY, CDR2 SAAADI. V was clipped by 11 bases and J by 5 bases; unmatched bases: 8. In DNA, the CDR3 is TGCGCCTCCCAGGCTAGCGGGAGGGTAGATACGCAGTATTTT. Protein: CASQASGRVDTQYF.